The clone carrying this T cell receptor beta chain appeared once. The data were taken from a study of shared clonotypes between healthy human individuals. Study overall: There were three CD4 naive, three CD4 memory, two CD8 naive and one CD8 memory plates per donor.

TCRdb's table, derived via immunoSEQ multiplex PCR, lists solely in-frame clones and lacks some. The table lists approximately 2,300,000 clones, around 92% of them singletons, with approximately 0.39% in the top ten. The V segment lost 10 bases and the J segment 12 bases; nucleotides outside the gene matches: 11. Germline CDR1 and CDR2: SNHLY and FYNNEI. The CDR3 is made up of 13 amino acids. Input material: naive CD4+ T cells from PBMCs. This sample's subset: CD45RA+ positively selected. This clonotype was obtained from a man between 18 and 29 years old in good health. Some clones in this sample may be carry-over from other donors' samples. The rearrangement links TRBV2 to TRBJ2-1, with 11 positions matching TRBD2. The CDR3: CATASGRPAWQFF. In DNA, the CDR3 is TGTGCCACCGCTAGCGGGAGGCCCGCCTGGCAGTTCTTC.